This passage covers 30 T cell receptor beta chains from one sample sequenced in a study of blood T cell repertoires in COVID-19. The assay was immunoSEQ multiplex PCR, and TCRdb's table has in-frame clones only and misses some. The sample has under 250,000 clones, approximately 89% seen once. The source material was peripheral blood. These receptors were collected from a woman aged 40 to 55 with acute or convalescent COVID-19.

CDR3 sequence: CASKLRDRGNTEAFF. The CDR3 nucleotides read TGTGCCAGTAAATTGAGGGACAGGGGGAACACTGAAGCTTTCTTT. This chain links TRBV19 with TRBJ1-1, with 10 bases that match TRBD1. Germline V CDR1 and CDR2: LNHDA, SQIVND (reference sequence). After removal of 7 bases from V and 1 base from J, the junction contained 6 bases not matched to a gene. There are 15 residues in the CDR3. The full variable domain, with the rest looked up from reference TRBV19 and TRBJ1-1, is DGGITQSPKYLFRKEGQNVTLSCEQNLNHDAMYWYRQDPGQGLRLIYYSQIVNDFQKGDIAEGYSVSREKKESFPLTVTSAQKNPTAFYLCASKLRDRGNTEAFFGQGTRLTVV.

The chain carries TRBV19 and TRBJ1-2, with a weak D call TRBD1 (6 bases). There are 14 residues in the CDR3. Per the germline V gene, CDR1 is LNHDA and CDR2 is SQIVND (reference sequence). The V gene lost 2 bases and the J gene lost 2 bases, with 9 bases spanning the gap. CDR3 region: CASSIRGTNYGYTF. CDR3 bases: TGTGCCAGTAGTATAAGGGGGACCAACTATGGCTACACCTTC. The whole variable domain, remainder taken from reference TRBV19 and TRBJ1-2, is DGGITQSPKYLFRKEGQNVTLSCEQNLNHDAMYWYRQDPGQGLRLIYYSQIVNDFQKGDIAEGYSVSREKKESFPLTVTSAQKNPTAFYLCASSIRGTNYGYTFGSGTRLTVV.

Concerning this clone itself: One end of the junction varies from germline; a read error may be responsible. V gene TRBV7-3 combines with J gene TRBJ2-6; 8 bases line up with TRBD2. The length of the CDR3 is 17 residues. Per the germline V gene, CDR1 is SGHTA and CDR2 is FQGTGA. CDR3: CASSSGPGGTGANVLTF. CDR3 bases: TGCGCCAGCAGCTCCGGACCGGGGGGGACTGGGGCCAACGTCCTGACTTTC.

The chain couples TRBV6-1 to TRBJ1-1, with 10 bases identical to TRBD1. The V and J ends lost 3 bases and 2 bases, in that order; junction bases with no gene match: 3. The CDR3 has 15 amino acids. Per germline, CDR1 MNHNS and CDR2 SASEGT. The chain's CDR3 is CASSETGGFNTEAFF. CDR3 bases: TGTGCCAGCAGTGAGACAGGGGGCTTTAACACTGAAGCTTTCTTT.

The chain joins TRBV4-1 to TRBJ1-4, with a possible D match to TRBD1 (6 bases). CDR1 is MGHRA and CDR2 is YSYEKL in the germline V gene. The CDR3 is 19 amino acids. V dropped 2 bases and J dropped 6 bases, with 25 bases sitting between them. CDR3 residues: CASSQLASQNRDIDEKLFF. CDR3 coding DNA: TGCGCCAGCAGCCAACTTGCAAGTCAGAACCGGGACATCGATGAAAAACTGTTTTTT.

The rearrangement uses TRBV6-1 and TRBJ1-1; TRBD1 might be the D (5 bases). Per the germline V gene, CDR1 is MNHNS and CDR2 is SASEGT. The CDR3 has 15 residues. V gave up 2 bases and J gave up 0 bases, with 10 bases separating them. CDR3 DNA sequence: TGTGCCAGCAGTGAACCAGGGAGGCTGAACACTGAAGCTTTCTTT. This translates into CASSEPGRLNTEAFF.

This clone was detected only once. This chain links TRBV28 with TRBJ1-1, with 10 bases identical to TRBD1. Germline assignment: CDR1 MDHEN and CDR2 SYDVKM. The CDR3 totals 14 residues. Trimming took 6 bases from V and 5 from J; bases not matched to a gene: 6. For the CDR3, the DNA is TGTGCCAGCAGACGGACAGGGGGAGGGACTGAAGCTTTCTTT. Its translation: CASRRTGGGTEAFF.

The sample holds a few counts of this clone. This chain uses TRBV7-8 with TRBJ2-1; 8 nucleotides align to TRBD2. CDR1 and CDR2 from the germline V gene are SGHVS and FQNEAQ. The CDR3 is made up of 15 amino acids. The V gene end was trimmed by 5 bases and the J gene end by 7 bases; junction bases not matched to a gene: 10. The CDR3 DNA reads as TGTGCCAGCAGCGGGACTGGCGGGGGGCCGAATGAGCAGTTCTTC. Its protein is CASSGTGGGPNEQFF.

The J gene is TRBJ2-1, the V gene TRBV19; 8 bases line up with TRBD2. CDR1 is LNHDA and CDR2 is SQIVND in the germline V gene (reference sequence). CDR3 size: 12 residues. V lost 9 bases and J lost 7; bases outside the gene matches: 5. The CDR3 spells CASGGAGNEQFF. CDR3 nucleotides: TGTGCCAGCGGGGGGGCCGGGAATGAGCAGTTCTTC.

The V gene is TRBV9, the J gene TRBJ1-3; D gene unclear. Germline CDR1 SGDLS, CDR2 YYNGEE. The CDR3 is made up of 13 amino acids. With 5 bases removed from V and 4 bases from J, the gap between germline ends came to 10 bases. For the CDR3, the DNA is TGTGCCAGCAGACCGCCGGTAGGAAACACCATATATTTT. Translating gives CASRPPVGNTIYF.

The V gene is TRBV11-2, the J gene TRBJ2-3, with D possibly matching TRBD1 (5 bases). The germline gives CDR1 SGHAT, CDR2 FQNNGV. V was pared by 1 base and J by 4 bases, with 21 bases between. The CDR3 has 18 residues. The CDR3 loop reads CASSLAVGQGRFPDTQYF. The CDR3 region has the DNA TGTGCCAGCAGCTTAGCGGTGGGTCAGGGTCGATTCCCAGATACGCAGTATTTT.

The chain links TRBV5-8 to TRBJ1-2; 7 nucleotides line up with TRBD1. The J segment lost 4 bases and the V segment lost 6 bases, leaving 9 bases of the junction unmatched. Per the germline V gene, CDR1 is SGHTS and CDR2 is YDEGEE. The CDR3 is made up of 14 amino acids. CDR3 residues: CASTPGTDLYGYTF. CDR3 sequence (DNA): TGTGCCAGCACCCCAGGGACAGATCTCTATGGCTACACCTTC.

This chain connects TRBV11-3 to TRBJ2-2; 10 positions match TRBD2. Germline trimming cut 5 bases from V and 2 bases from J; bases unmatched to any gene: 5. The CDR3 totals 16 residues. Germline lookup yields CDR1 SGHNT and CDR2 YENEEA. CDR3 in amino acids: CASSQRLAGNTGELFF. Here the CDR3 DNA reads TGTGCCAGCAGCCAGAGACTAGCGGGCAACACCGGGGAGCTGTTTTTT.

The chain employs TRBV11-2 and TRBJ1-3, with no clear D. V was trimmed by 5 bases and J by 4 bases, leaving 15 bases between them. The CDR3 is made up of 15 amino acids. The germline gives CDR1 SGHAT, CDR2 FQNNGV. The chain's CDR3 is CASSPAQVIGNTIYF. CDR3 bases: TGTGCCAGCAGCCCAGCTCAGGTCATAGGAAACACCATATATTTT.

V usage is TRBV19 and J usage is TRBJ1-1, with 11 bases lining up with TRBD1. Germline V CDR1 and CDR2: LNHDA, SQIVND (reference sequence). V shed 7 bases, J shed 5 bases, and the junction held 9 bases outside the gene matches. The CDR3 covers 15 residues. The CDR3 nucleotides read TGTGCCAGTACCGACGGACAGGGGGCGCGAACTGAAGCTTTCTTT. This gives the protein CASTDGQGARTEAFF.

The CDR3 region has the DNA TGTGCCAGCAGCGATAGGGACAGGGGCACTGAAGCTTTCTTT. As protein: CASSDRDRGTEAFF. The rearrangement links TRBV5-4 to TRBJ1-1; TRBD1 agrees at 10 bases. Germline trimming cut 4 bases from V and 4 bases from J; bases unmatched to any gene: 4. CDR1 and CDR2 (germline): SGHNT, YYREEE (reference sequence). The CDR3 has 14 residues.

This sequence joins TRBV2 and TRBJ2-1; D not certain. V was cut by 6 bases and J by 5 bases, with 17 bases left in between. Looked up from germline, CDR1 is SNHLY and CDR2 is FYNNEI. This CDR3 spans 15 amino acids. CDR3 amino acids: CASRLGLARHNEQFF. The DNA of the CDR3 is TGTGCCAGCAGGTTGGGCCTCGCTCGGCACAATGAGCAGTTCTTC. The whole variable domain, remainder taken from reference TRBV2 and TRBJ2-1, is EPEVTQTPSHQVTQMGQEVILRCVPISNHLYFYWYRQILGQKVEFLVSFYNNEISEKSEIFDDQFSVERPDGSNFTLKIRSTKLEDSAMYFCASRLGLARHNEQFFGPGTRLTVL.

CDR3 DNA: TGTGCCAGCTTGCAGGGCGGTTATGGCTACACCTTC. Residues: CASLQGGYGYTF. The chain links TRBV6-5 to TRBJ1-2, with D perhaps matching TRBD1 (5 bases). There are 12 residues in the CDR3. Germline V CDR1 and CDR2: MNHEY, SVGAGI. With 8 bases removed from V and 5 bases from J, the gap between germline ends came to 12 bases.

The chain couples TRBV24-1 to TRBJ2-5; possibly TRBD2 for D (5 bases). The CDR3 runs to 13 residues. CDR1 and CDR2 from the germline V gene are KGHDR and SFDVKD. Trimming cost V 6 bases and J 2 bases, with 9 bases left between them. The CDR3: CATSTGSQETQYF. The CDR3 region has the DNA TGTGCCACCAGTACGGGGTCACAAGAGACCCAGTACTTC.

This clone was seen a single time. V is TRBV10-3 and J is TRBJ2-3, with 9 bases matching TRBD1. The germline V gene has CDR1 ENHRY and CDR2 SYGVKD. The V segment lost 3 bases and the J segment 3 bases; nucleotides outside the gene matches: 13. The CDR3 length is 18 residues. DNA of the CDR3: TGTGCCATCAGTGAAATTCTACCGGGACAGGGATCGACAGATACGCAGTATTTT. Its translation: CAISEILPGQGSTDTQYF.

The rearrangement joins TRBV9 to TRBJ1-5; a weak D match, TRBD1 (6 bases). Between the trimmed V and J ends, which lost 0 bases and 4 bases, there was a span of 14 bases. CDR3 length: 16 amino acids. Germline values: CDR1 SGDLS, CDR2 YYNGEE. In DNA, the CDR3 is TGTGCCAGCAGCGTAGATGACCGGACAGCTAATCAGCCCCAGCATTTT. It encodes CASSVDDRTANQPQHF.

The rearrangement joins TRBV19 to TRBJ1-1, with 11 bases that match TRBD1. With 5 bases clipped from V and 4 bases from J, the junction kept 3 bases outside the gene matches. Germline CDR1 reads LNHDA; CDR2 reads SQIVND (reference sequence). This CDR3 region has 14 residues. This CDR3 reads CASSGQGAPTEAFF. As DNA, the CDR3 is TGTGCCAGTAGTGGACAGGGGGCTCCCACTGAAGCTTTCTTT.

The V call is TRBV6-1, the J call TRBJ1-3, with no clear D. The CDR3 has 14 amino acids. V was cut by 9 bases and J by 1 base, with 13 bases left in between. Germline V gene lookup returns CDR1 MNHNS and CDR2 SASEGT. The CDR3: CASKRSGSGNTIYF. The CDR3 DNA sequence: TGTGCCAGTAAAAGAAGCGGGTCTGGAAACACCATATATTTT.

The V gene is TRBV15, the J gene TRBJ2-1; D is possibly TRBD2 (6 bases). The CDR3 loop spans 18 amino acids. Per germline, CDR1 LNHNV and CDR2 YYDKDF (reference sequence). The V end was cut by 0 bases, the J end by 9 bases, with 24 bases between. The CDR3 protein is CATSRDLRRGTWISEQFF. The CDR3 nucleotides are TGTGCCACCAGCAGAGATCTACGGCGGGGTACGTGGATTAGTGAGCAGTTCTTC.

The V call is TRBV7-3, the J call TRBJ1-3; the D is unclear. This CDR3 contains 13 residues. Germline CDR1 SGHTA, CDR2 FQGTGA. The V and J ends lost 0 bases and 4 bases respectively, with 4 bases between them. Written as DNA, the CDR3 is TGTGCCAGCAGCTTAACCCAAGGAAACACCATATATTTT. Translation gives CASSLTQGNTIYF.

This clone was counted only a few times. This CDR3 reads CASSSDRASRDSPLHF. For the CDR3, the DNA is TGCGCCAGCAGCTCGGACAGGGCATCGCGGGATTCACCCCTCCACTTT. The chain couples TRBV5-1 to TRBJ1-6; 8 positions match TRBD1. V shed 3 bases, J shed 8 bases, and the junction held 10 bases outside the gene matches. CDR1 and CDR2 (germline): SGHRS, YFSETQ. The CDR3 has 16 residues.

This sequence joins TRBV25-1 and TRBJ2-2; D might be TRBD2 (7 bases). The germline V gene has CDR1 MGHDK and CDR2 SYGVNS. The CDR3 loop spans 15 amino acids. V dropped 3 bases and J dropped 2 bases, with 10 bases sitting between them. CDR3 region: CASSEGGLNTGELFF. Here the CDR3 DNA reads TGTGCCAGCAGTGAGGGGGGGCTTAACACCGGGGAGCTGTTTTTT.

V and J are TRBV5-1 and TRBJ2-3; possibly TRBD2 for D (5 bases). Trimming cost V 3 bases and J 10 bases, with 18 bases left between them. There are 14 residues in the CDR3. Germline V CDR1 and CDR2: SGHRS, YFSETQ. The CDR3, as DNA: TGCGCCAGCAGCTCCTACCTAGAAACGGAGGCGCAGTATTTT. Translating it yields CASSSYLETEAQYF.

The rearrangement joins TRBV28 to TRBJ1-2, with unresolved D. This CDR3 has 15 amino acids. V shed 5 bases and J shed 3 bases, with 16 bases lying between them. Looked up from germline, CDR1 is MDHEN and CDR2 is SYDVKM. CDR3 coding DNA: TGTGCCAGCAGTCCCCCCGAGAGGGATTACTATGGCTACACCTTC. Its protein is CASSPPERDYYGYTF.

This clone appeared once. The V gene is TRBV5-6, the J gene TRBJ1-2; 7 nucleotides agree with TRBD1. There are 15 residues in the CDR3. Germline CDR1 reads SGHDT; CDR2 reads YYEEEE. Germline trimming cut 1 base from V and 3 bases from J; bases unmatched to any gene: 6. The CDR3 nucleotides are TGTGCCAGCAGCTTGACGGGGACAGATTACTATGGCTACACCTTC. Translated, it gives CASSLTGTDYYGYTF.